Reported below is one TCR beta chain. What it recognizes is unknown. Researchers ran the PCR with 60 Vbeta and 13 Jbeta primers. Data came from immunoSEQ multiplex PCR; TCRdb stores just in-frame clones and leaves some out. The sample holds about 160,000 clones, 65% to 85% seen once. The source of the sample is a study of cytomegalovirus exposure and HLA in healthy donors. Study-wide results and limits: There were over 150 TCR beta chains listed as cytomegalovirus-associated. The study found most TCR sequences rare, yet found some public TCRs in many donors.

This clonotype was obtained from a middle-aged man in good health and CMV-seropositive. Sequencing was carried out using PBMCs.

The CDR3: CASSLDPSGSLISDTQYF. CDR3 nucleotides: TGCGCCAGCAGCTTGGATCCTAGCGGGAGCTTGATTTCAGATACGCAGTATTTT. The chain carries TRBV5-1 and TRBJ2-3; TRBD2 matches 10 bases. Germline V gene lookup returns CDR1 SGHRS and CDR2 YFSETQ. The CDR3 runs 18 residues. The J segment lost 4 bases and the V segment lost 0 bases, leaving 11 bases of the junction unmatched.